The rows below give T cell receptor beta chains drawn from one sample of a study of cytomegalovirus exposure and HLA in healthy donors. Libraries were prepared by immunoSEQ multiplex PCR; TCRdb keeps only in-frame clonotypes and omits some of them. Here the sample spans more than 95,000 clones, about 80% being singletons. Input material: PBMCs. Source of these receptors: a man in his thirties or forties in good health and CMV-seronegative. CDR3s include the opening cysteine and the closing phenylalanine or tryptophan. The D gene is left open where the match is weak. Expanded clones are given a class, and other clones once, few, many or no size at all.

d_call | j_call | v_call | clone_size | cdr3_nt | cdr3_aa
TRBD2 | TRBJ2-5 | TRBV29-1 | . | TGCAGTGAACGGACTAGAGAAGAGACCCAGTACTTC | CSERTREETQYF
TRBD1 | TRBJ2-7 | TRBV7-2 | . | TGTGCCAGCAGTCGCGACAGGGGTCCGTACGAGCAGTACTTC | CASSRDRGPYEQYF
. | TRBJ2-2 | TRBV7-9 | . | TGTGCCAGCAGCCTATCCACCGGGGAGCTGTTTTTT | CASSLSTGELFF
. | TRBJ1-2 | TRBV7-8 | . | TGTGCCAGCAGCTTGGCTCAGGGGGGCTACACCTTC | CASSLAQGGYTF
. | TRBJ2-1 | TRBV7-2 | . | TGTGCCAGCAGCTTCCCGAGCTCCTACAATGAGCAGTTCTTC | CASSFPSSYNEQFF
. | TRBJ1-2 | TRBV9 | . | TGTGCCAGCAGCGTAAGCCAGGGGAACTATGGCTACACCTTC | CASSVSQGNYGYTF
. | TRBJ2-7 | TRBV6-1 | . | TGTGCCAGCAGTGTCGAGGTTTTCAGCGAGCAGTACTTC | CASSVEVFSEQYF
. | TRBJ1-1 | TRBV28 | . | TGTACCAGCAGTTTATTGTTACAGGATCCTGAAGCTTTCTTT | CTSSLLLQDPEAFF
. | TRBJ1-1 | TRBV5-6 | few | TGTGCCAGCAGCTTGATCGGGTACAACACTGAAGCTTTCTTT | CASSLIGYNTEAFF
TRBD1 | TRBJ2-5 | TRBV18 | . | TGTGCCAGCTCACCCTCTAAGAGGACAGGGGCGACGGAGACCCAGTACTTC | CASSPSKRTGATETQYF
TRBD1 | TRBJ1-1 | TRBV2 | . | TGTGCCAGCATACGGACAGGGGGCCACACTGAAGCTTTCTTT | CASIRTGGHTEAFF
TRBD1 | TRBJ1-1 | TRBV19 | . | TGTGCCAGTAGTACCCTGGACAGGGGATTGAACACTGAAGCTTTCTTT | CASSTLDRGLNTEAFF
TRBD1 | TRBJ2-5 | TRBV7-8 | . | TGTGCCAGCAGCCTTACAGGGGCAGGCGAGACCCAGTACTTC | CASSLTGAGETQYF
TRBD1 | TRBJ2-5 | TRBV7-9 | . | TGTGCCAGCAGCTTAGTGAGGGGACAGCAAGAGACCCAGTACTTC | CASSLVRGQQETQYF
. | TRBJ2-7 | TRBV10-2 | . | TGCGCCAGCAGTGATACCGGGACTGGAAACTACGAGCAGTACTTC | CASSDTGTGNYEQYF
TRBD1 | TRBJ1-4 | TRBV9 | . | TGTGCCAGCAGCCTAGAGGGACAGGGAGGTGAAAAACTGTTTTTT | CASSLEGQGGEKLFF
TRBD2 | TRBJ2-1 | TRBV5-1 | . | TGCGCCAGCAGCTTGGGACTAGCGGGAGGAGGCAATGAGCAGTTCTTC | CASSLGLAGGGNEQFF
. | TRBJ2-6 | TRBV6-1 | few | TGTGCCAGCAGTGGGCCACGACAGATCAGCTCTGGGGCCAACGTCCTGACTTTC | CASSGPRQISSGANVLTF
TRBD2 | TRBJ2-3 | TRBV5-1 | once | TGCGCCAGCAGCTTAAGCGGGAGGACAGATACGCAGTATTTT | CASSLSGRTDTQYF
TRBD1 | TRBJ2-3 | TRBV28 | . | TGTGCCAGCAGCCACCTACAGGGGAGCACAGATACGCAGTATTTT | CASSHLQGSTDTQYF
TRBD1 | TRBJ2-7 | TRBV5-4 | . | TGTGCCAGCAGCCCAGAGACAGGGTACCCCTTAGAGCAGTACTTC | CASSPETGYPLEQYF
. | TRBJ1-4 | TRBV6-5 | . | TGTGCCAGCAGGAAGAGTGCGTCAGGTGAAAAACTGTTTTTT | CASRKSASGEKLFF